This T cell receptor (beta chain) came from a study of CD8 T cells in ankylosing spondylitis. Broader study findings: Matched ankylosing spondylitis synovial fluid reportedly showed significant enrichment of disease-linked clones. The study identified a TCR beta motif of under ten highly homologous variants that appeared characteristic of ankylosing spondylitis blood.

In the case of this clonotype: Its antigen is undetermined.

Quantitative barcoded 5'-RACE was used to prepare TCR beta libraries. TCRdb re-called the 5' RACE reads through MiXCR, storing one row per CDR3 protein. The sample comprises about 350,000 distinct CDR3 sequences, 20% of which are singletons, and about 12% rests with the top ten. CDR3 length: 13 amino acids. The J segment lost 1 base and the V segment lost 6 bases, leaving 3 bases of the junction unmatched. Germline CDR1 reads MNHEY; CDR2 reads SMNVEV (reference sequence). The specimen was blood, either unsorted or a sorted T cell fraction (not recorded which). The chain uses TRBV27 and TRBJ2-7, with TRBD1 identical over 7 bases. This TCR derives from a male donor with ankylosing spondylitis or in good health (not recorded which). In DNA, the CDR3 is TGTGCCAGCAGCAAACAGGGGTCCTACGAGCAGTACTTC. As protein: CASSKQGSYEQYF.